Listed here are 9 T cell receptor beta chains from one sample, sequenced in a study of blood T cell repertoires in COVID-19 (dated by TCRdb to the early 2020s). The method behind the library was the immunoSEQ multiplex PCR assay. The table comes from immuneACCESS by way of TCRdb, which keeps in-frame sequences with V and J called. Part of the clones is missing from these tables; in studies checked, under half for an unresolved V gene and the rest for unknown reasons. A total of under 140,000 clones appear in this sample, 76% of them only once. Around 4% of the sample is in the top ten clones. Sequences were obtained from peripheral blood. Receptors were obtained from an elderly woman with acute or convalescent COVID-19.

V gene TRBV2 combines with J gene TRBJ2-5, with TRBD1 identical over 8 bases. V shed 6 bases, J shed 2 bases, and the junction held 5 bases outside the gene matches. Germline V CDR1 and CDR2: SNHLY, FYNNEI. CDR3 length: 14 amino acids. Here the CDR3 reads CASSLDRAQETQYF. The DNA for the CDR3 is TGTGCCAGCAGCTTGGACAGGGCTCAAGAGACCCAGTACTTC.

The chain joins TRBV10-1 to TRBJ2-5; D perhaps matches TRBD2 (5 bases). Trimming stripped 2 bases from V and 5 bases from J, with 9 bases between. The CDR3 extends over 13 amino acids. Per germline, CDR1 WNHNN and CDR2 SYGVQD (reference sequence). The chain's CDR3 is CASSESGIETQYF. The CDR3 coding sequence is TGCGCCAGCAGTGAGAGCGGAATTGAGACCCAGTACTTC.

The chain has TRBV7-3 and TRBJ1-1; 8 bases align to TRBD1. CDR1 SGHTA and CDR2 FQGTGA come from the germline V gene. The CDR3 runs 14 residues. The junction had 6 bases not matched to a gene; V was cut back by 2 bases and J by 7 bases. The CDR3 region has the DNA TGTGCCAGCAGCTTAGGGCCCGACAGGGGTGAAGCTTTCTTT. This translates into CASSLGPDRGEAFF.

V gene TRBV5-1 combines with J gene TRBJ1-5; the match to TRBD1 covers 8 bases. This CDR3 has 16 amino acids. Germline CDR1 is SGHRS and CDR2 is YFSETQ. Unmatched junction bases numbered 8, after V lost 0 bases and J lost 6 bases. The chain's CDR3 is CASSLVPGGDGQPQHF. CDR3 coding DNA: TGCGCCAGCAGCTTGGTGCCAGGGGGCGACGGTCAGCCCCAGCATTTT.

This rearrangement joins TRBV11-2 to TRBJ2-2; 9 bases fit TRBD2. Germline CDR1 is SGHAT and CDR2 is FQNNGV. V shed 4 bases, J shed 10 bases, and the junction held 7 bases outside the gene matches. The CDR3 runs to 14 residues. The CDR3 DNA sequence: TGTGCCAGCAGCTCTTTAGCGGGAGTCGAGGAGCTGTTTTTT. It is translated as CASSSLAGVEELFF.

CDR3 in DNA: TGTGCCAGCAGTCCTATGGCCCCCGTACGACTCGGGGCGAACACCGGGGAGCTGTTTTTT. Translating it yields CASSPMAPVRLGANTGELFF. The chain employs TRBV27 and TRBJ2-2; a weak D match, TRBD2 (5 bases). The germline gives CDR1 MNHEY, CDR2 SMNVEV (reference sequence). V was shortened by 5 bases and J by 0 bases, with 25 bases between the two germline ends. The length of the CDR3 is 20 residues.

The chain couples TRBV7-2 to TRBJ1-6; possible D gene TRBD1, 6 bases. The CDR3 totals 16 residues. Germline lookup yields CDR1 SGHTA and CDR2 FQGNSA. Trimming removed 5 bases from V and 5 bases from J, with 16 bases in between. The CDR3 DNA sequence: TGTGCCAGCAGCCCCCGGCAGGGACAAGATAATTCACCCCTCCACTTT. Its protein product is CASSPRQGQDNSPLHF.

This chain joins TRBV6-2 or TRBV6-3 and TRBJ2-3; TRBD2 matches 7 bases. The CDR3 has 16 amino acids. J was trimmed by 6 bases and V by 5 bases; bases with no gene match: 14. Germline CDR1 reads MNHEY; CDR2 reads SVGEGT. As DNA, the CDR3 is TGTGCCAGCAGTAACCGGGACTACCGCCCTCTGGATACGCAGTATTTT. It yields the protein CASSNRDYRPLDTQYF.

The CDR3 sequence is CATSDPVTGNGYTF. CDR3 bases: TGTGCCACCAGTGATCCCGTGACAGGGAACGGCTACACCTTC. This chain links TRBV24-1 with TRBJ1-2, with TRBD1 identical over 7 bases. The junction had 8 bases not matched to a gene; V was cut back by 3 bases and J by 8 bases. Germline V gene data show CDR1 as KGHDR and CDR2 as SFDVKD. This CDR3 has 14 residues.